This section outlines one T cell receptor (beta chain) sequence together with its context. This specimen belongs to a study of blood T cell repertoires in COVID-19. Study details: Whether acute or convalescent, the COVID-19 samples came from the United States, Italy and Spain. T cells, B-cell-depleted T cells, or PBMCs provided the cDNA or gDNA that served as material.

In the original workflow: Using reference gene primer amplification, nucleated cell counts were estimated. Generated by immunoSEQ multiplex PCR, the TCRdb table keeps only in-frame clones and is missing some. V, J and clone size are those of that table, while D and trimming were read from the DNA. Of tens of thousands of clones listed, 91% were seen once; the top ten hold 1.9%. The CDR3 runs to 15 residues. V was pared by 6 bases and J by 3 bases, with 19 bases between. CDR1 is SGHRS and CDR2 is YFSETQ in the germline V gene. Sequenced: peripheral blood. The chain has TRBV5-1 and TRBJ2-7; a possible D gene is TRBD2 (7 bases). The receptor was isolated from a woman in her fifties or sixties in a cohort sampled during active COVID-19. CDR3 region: CASKPEGGVVYEQYF. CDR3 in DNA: TGCGCCAGCAAACCCGAAGGGGGGGTCGTCTACGAGCAGTACTTC. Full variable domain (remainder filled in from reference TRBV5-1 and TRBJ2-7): KAGVTQTPRYLIKTRGQQVTLSCSPISGHRSVSWYQQTPGQGLQFLFEYFSETQRNKGNFPGRFSGRQFSNSRSEMNVSTLELGDSALYLCASKPEGGVVYEQYFGPGTRLTVT.